The 32 T cell receptor beta chains below all came from one sample that was sequenced in a study of control samples from healthy donors and cancer patients. Some clones are missing from TCRdb's copy, which holds only in-frame ones; the method was immunoSEQ multiplex PCR. The sample includes about 51,000 clones, 80% of them seen just once. Specimen: blood. The receptors originated from a man aged 65 to 79 in good health.

The chain joins TRBV9 to TRBJ1-2; a weak D match, TRBD1 (6 bases). Germline lookup yields CDR1 SGDLS and CDR2 YYNGEE. The CDR3 length is 16 residues. V lost 0 bases to trimming and J lost 4 bases, with 16 bases between them. The chain's CDR3 is CASSVDVRTDRYGYTF. CDR3 nucleotide sequence: TGTGCCAGCAGCGTAGATGTAAGGACAGATCGCTATGGCTACACCTTC.

The rearrangement joins TRBV7-2 to TRBJ2-1; 7 positions agree with TRBD2. CDR1 SGHTA and CDR2 FQGNSA come from the germline V gene. J was trimmed by 0 bases and V by 6 bases; bases with no gene match: 8. The CDR3 has 16 residues. CDR3 in amino acids: CASRTGGGRSYNEQFF. CDR3 DNA sequence: TGTGCCAGCAGAACGGGGGGAGGGCGCTCCTACAATGAGCAGTTCTTC.

This clone showed up just once. The chain joins TRBV13 to TRBJ1-1, with 7 nucleotides matching TRBD1. The CDR3 is 16 residues long. Germline V lookup: CDR1 PRHDT, CDR2 FYEKMQ (reference sequence). Trimming cost V 2 bases and J 4 bases; bases outside gene matches: 10. CDR3 DNA sequence: TGTGCCAGCAGCTTACCGCTCCGGACAGGAAGCACTGAAGCTTTCTTT. It translates to CASSLPLRTGSTEAFF.

This clone was observed a single time. The rearrangement joins TRBV9 to TRBJ1-2; 9 nucleotides agree with TRBD1. V gave up 6 bases and J gave up 7 bases; unmatched junction bases: 10. The CDR3 covers 14 residues. The germline CDR1 and CDR2 sequences are SGDLS and YYNGEE. CDR3 amino acids: CASNNVGQGAGYTF. CDR3 in DNA: TGTGCCAGCAACAACGTGGGACAGGGAGCTGGCTACACCTTC.

The chain's CDR3 is CASSLVAYGLNQPQHF. CDR3 sequence (DNA): TGTGCCAGCAGCTTGGTTGCGTATGGACTGAATCAGCCCCAGCATTTT. The chain recombines TRBV5-5 with TRBJ1-5; D remains unclear. Germline V gene data show CDR1 as SGHKS and CDR2 as YYEKEE (reference sequence). CDR3 length: 16 residues. V was trimmed by 0 bases and J by 4 bases, leaving 14 bases between them.

This clone has only a few counts. The V and J genes are TRBV7-9 and TRBJ2-2; D possibly corresponds to TRBD2 (5 bases). The germline V gene encodes CDR1 SEHNR and CDR2 FQNEAQ (reference sequence). CDR3 size: 14 residues. V dropped 7 bases and J dropped 4 bases, with 13 bases sitting between them. The CDR3 bases are TGTGCCAGCAAGGGTACGGCGGGCACCGGGGAGCTGTTTTTT. This translates into CASKGTAGTGELFF.

On this clone itself: This sample also contains other DNA sequences that code for the same CDR3. This chain uses TRBV18 with TRBJ1-1; TRBD1 agrees at 10 bases. Unmatched junction bases numbered 1, after V lost 2 bases and J lost 4 bases. From germline, CDR1 is KGHSH and CDR2 LQKENI. CDR3 length: 14 residues. CDR3 loop: CASSPRTGGTEAFF. In DNA, the CDR3 is TGTGCCAGCTCACCAAGGACAGGGGGCACTGAAGCTTTCTTT. The full variable domain, in which reference TRBV18 and TRBJ1-1 provide the parts outside the CDR3, is NAGVMQNPRHLVRRRGQEARLRCSPMKGHSHVYWYRQLPEEGLKFMVYLQKENIIDESGMPKERFSAEFPKEGPSILRIQQVVRGDSAAYFCASSPRTGGTEAFFGQGTRLTVV.

The chain uses TRBV15 and TRBJ2-7; D possibly corresponds to TRBD1 (6 bases). The germline V and J ends were trimmed by 0 bases and 3 bases, with 12 bases remaining between them. Germline V gene lookup returns CDR1 LNHNV and CDR2 YYDKDF (reference sequence). There are 15 residues in the CDR3. CDR3 nucleotide sequence: TGTGCCACCAGCAGAGATGGGGGCCTAGGCTACGAGCAGTACTTC. Protein: CATSRDGGLGYEQYF.

This clone came up once. V is TRBV28 and J is TRBJ1-3, with a weak D call TRBD1 (5 bases). The CDR3 totals 14 residues. The V and J ends lost 2 bases and 4 bases respectively, with 9 bases between them. The germline CDR1 and CDR2 sequences are MDHEN and SYDVKM. The CDR3 is CASSLQGSGNTIYF. The CDR3 DNA reads TGTGCCAGCAGTTTACAGGGATCGGGAAACACCATATATTTT.

The J gene is TRBJ2-7, the V gene TRBV2, with TRBD1 as a possible D gene (5 bases). The length of the CDR3 is 12 residues. In germline, CDR1 is SNHLY, CDR2 FYNNEI. The ends were cut back, 2 bases at V and 11 bases at J, with 13 bases in the middle. DNA of the CDR3: TGTGCCAGCAGTGAACAGGGAAGGCTGAAGTACTTC. Its translation is CASSEQGRLKYF.

The chain links TRBV30 to TRBJ2-3; 8 bases align to TRBD2. The V gene's germline CDR1 is GTSNPN and CDR2 SVGIG (reference sequence). The CDR3 length is 15 residues. V gave up 4 bases and J gave up 2 bases; unmatched junction bases: 8. CDR3 loop: CAWTREGGITDTQYF. CDR3 nucleotides: TGTGCCTGGACCCGGGAGGGGGGGATCACAGATACGCAGTATTTT.

The chain recombines TRBV7-9 with TRBJ2-5; D is perhaps TRBD1 (6 bases). Looked up from germline, CDR1 is SEHNR and CDR2 is FQNEAQ (reference sequence). Between the trimmed V and J ends, which lost 1 base and 1 base, there was a span of 7 bases. This CDR3 spans 14 amino acids. The CDR3: CASSLDRVQETQYF. The CDR3 region has the DNA TGTGCCAGCAGCTTAGACAGGGTCCAAGAGACCCAGTACTTC. Supplemented by reference TRBV7-9 and TRBJ2-5, the full variable domain reads DTGVSQNPRHKITKRGQNVTFRCDPISEHNRLYWYRQTLGQGPEFLTYFQNEAQLEKSRLLSDRFSAERPKGSFSTLEIQRTEQGDSAMYLCASSLDRVQETQYFGPGTRLLVL.

The V gene is TRBV6-6, the J gene TRBJ1-5; no definite D call. V shed 7 bases and J shed 5 bases, with 18 bases lying between them. Germline lookup yields CDR1 MNHNY and CDR2 SVGAGI (reference sequence). This CDR3 has 15 residues. This CDR3 reads CASTLTARGYQPQHF. CDR3 DNA: TGTGCCAGCACCCTAACTGCCAGAGGGTATCAGCCCCAGCATTTT.

The chain is built from TRBV5-1 and TRBJ2-7, with unresolved D. Germline V gene sequence: CDR1 SGHRS, CDR2 YFSETQ. The CDR3 contains 15 residues. The V and J ends lost 1 base and 4 bases respectively, with 15 bases between them. The CDR3 loop is CASSLSAQSPYEQYF. The CDR3 DNA is TGCGCCAGCAGCTTGTCAGCCCAGAGCCCTTACGAGCAGTACTTC. The full variable domain, completed using reference TRBV5-1 and TRBJ2-7, is KAGVTQTPRYLIKTRGQQVTLSCSPISGHRSVSWYQQTPGQGLQFLFEYFSETQRNKGNFPGRFSGRQFSNSRSEMNVSTLELGDSALYLCASSLSAQSPYEQYFGPGTRLTVT.

The rearrangement uses TRBV18 and TRBJ2-2; 11 nucleotides match TRBD2. The trim removed 3 bases at V and 1 base at J, leaving 1 base unmatched. Germline V gene data show CDR1 as KGHSH and CDR2 as LQKENI. The CDR3 spans 16 residues. CDR3 in amino acids: CASSPTSGRNTGELFF. The CDR3 coding sequence is TGTGCCAGCTCACCCACTAGCGGGAGGAACACCGGGGAGCTGTTTTTT.

The gene calls are TRBV5-1 and TRBJ2-5, with no clear D. V lost 0 bases and J 3 bases, leaving 9 bases between the germline ends. Germline values: CDR1 SGHRS, CDR2 YFSETQ. The CDR3 runs 14 residues. CDR3 sequence (DNA): TGCGCCAGCAGCTTGGTCAGCAGAAAAGAGACCCAGTACTTC. It translates to CASSLVSRKETQYF.

In DNA, the CDR3 is TGTGCCAGCAGCTTGGGGCTAGATTCGGCCTACGAGCAGTACTTC. Encoded protein: CASSLGLDSAYEQYF. The V and J genes are TRBV5-4 and TRBJ2-7; D is unclear. CDR3 length: 15 amino acids. Germline V gene lookup returns CDR1 SGHNT and CDR2 YYREEE (reference sequence). Trimming took 0 bases from V and 2 from J, leaving 12 bases between them.

In DNA form, the CDR3 reads TGTGCCAGCAGCCGCGCCTCGATGGCTGAAGCTTTCTTT. Protein: CASSRASMAEAFF. This chain links TRBV11-2 with TRBJ1-1, with D hard to call. Trimming removed 5 bases from V and 6 bases from J, with 13 bases in between. Germline assignment: CDR1 SGHAT and CDR2 FQNNGV. This CDR3 contains 13 residues.

The chain uses TRBV28 and TRBJ1-2; 9 bases are shared with TRBD1. The CDR3 is 13 residues long. Looked up from germline, CDR1 is MDHEN and CDR2 is SYDVKM. Trimming took 5 bases from V and 8 from J; bases not matched to a gene: 6. The CDR3 sequence is CASSLTGGDGYTF. DNA for the CDR3: TGTGCCAGCAGTCTCACAGGGGGCGACGGCTACACCTTC.

The chain carries TRBV11-2 and TRBJ2-7; 9 positions agree with TRBD1. This CDR3 contains 17 residues. Trimming removed 5 bases from V and 1 base from J; junction bases left unmatched: 12. Germline CDR1 reads SGHAT; CDR2 reads FQNNGV. CDR3 in DNA: TGTGCCAGCAGCCGAAGACCCGGGACAGGGTCTTCCTACGAGCAGTACTTC. As protein: CASSRRPGTGSSYEQYF.

The CDR3 DNA is TGTGCCACAAAGATACAGGGGCCCTATGGCTACACCTTC. It codes for CATKIQGPYGYTF. The rearrangement links TRBV6-5 to TRBJ1-2, with 7 bases identical to TRBD1. The CDR3 covers 13 residues. Germline values: CDR1 MNHEY, CDR2 SVGAGI. Germline trimming cut 10 bases from V and 4 bases from J; bases unmatched to any gene: 9.

The chain employs TRBV6-5 and TRBJ1-1, with a weak D call TRBD1 (6 bases). CDR3 length equals 13 residues. The V end lost 6 bases, the J end lost 3 bases, and 11 bases lay between the germline ends. The germline CDR1 and CDR2 sequences are MNHEY and SVGAGI. The CDR3 protein is CASSRTEDTEAFF. CDR3 DNA sequence: TGTGCCAGCAGCCGGACAGAGGACACTGAAGCTTTCTTT.

In DNA form, the CDR3 reads TGCGCCAGCAGCCCACAGGGGCCACTGGATGGCTACACCTTC. Protein sequence: CASSPQGPLDGYTF. The chain employs TRBV5-1 and TRBJ1-2, with 7 bases aligning to TRBD1. CDR1 SGHRS and CDR2 YFSETQ come from the germline V gene. The CDR3 extends over 14 amino acids. Trimming took 4 bases from V and 6 from J; bases not matched to a gene: 9.

V usage is TRBV28 and J usage is TRBJ1-5; a possible D gene is TRBD1 (6 bases). This CDR3 is built from 14 residues. Germline CDR1 MDHEN, CDR2 SYDVKM. V was pared by 8 bases and J by 5 bases, with 16 bases between. The CDR3 sequence is CASLRWGGDQPQHF. The CDR3, as DNA: TGTGCCAGCTTACGGTGGGGGGGCGATCAGCCCCAGCATTTT. The full variable domain, with the rest looked up from reference TRBV28 and TRBJ1-5, is DVKVTQSSRYLVKRTGEKVFLECVQDMDHENMFWYRQDPGLGLRLIYFSYDVKMKEKGDIPEGYSVSREKKERFSLILESASTNQTSMYLCASLRWGGDQPQHFGDGTRLSIL.

This sequence joins TRBV2 and TRBJ2-5; D gene unclear. This CDR3 is built from 14 residues. From germline, CDR1 is SNHLY and CDR2 FYNNEI. V lost 5 bases to trimming and J lost 4 bases, with 14 bases between them. The CDR3 DNA follows: TGTGCCAGCAGTTTGTGGGGTTCCGGAGAGACCCAGTACTTC. Amino acids: CASSLWGSGETQYF.

This chain connects TRBV3-1 (or the pseudogene TRBV3-2) to TRBJ1-2, with a tentative D call TRBD1 (5 bases). Germline V CDR1 and CDR2: LGHDT, YNNKEL (reference sequence). CDR3 size: 12 residues. The V end lost 4 bases, the J end lost 7 bases, and 10 bases lay between the germline ends. The CDR3: CASSPRTFGYTF. DNA of the CDR3: TGTGCCAGCAGCCCTCGGACATTTGGCTACACCTTC.

This clone has a handful of counts. V gene TRBV4-1 combines with J gene TRBJ1-2, with 8 positions matching TRBD1. CDR3 length equals 12 residues. The J segment lost 1 base and the V segment lost 8 bases, leaving 0 bases of the junction unmatched. Germline V gives CDR1 MGHRA, CDR2 YSYEKL. CDR3 in DNA: TGCGCCAGCGGACAGGGTAACTATGGCTACACCTTC. It is translated as CASGQGNYGYTF.

The V and J genes are TRBV7-2 and TRBJ1-3, with 8 bases matching TRBD1. V lost 3 bases and J lost 4; bases outside the gene matches: 2. CDR3 length equals 14 residues. Germline V lookup: CDR1 SGHTA, CDR2 FQGNSA. CDR3 region: CASSFRTGGNTIYF. The DNA for the CDR3 is TGTGCCAGCAGCTTCCGGACAGGGGGAAACACCATATATTTT.

The V gene is TRBV28, the J gene TRBJ2-1, with 10 bases matching TRBD2. With V trimmed by 6 bases and J by 6 bases, 5 bases remained unmatched. CDR3 length: 14 residues. CDR1 and CDR2 from the germline V gene are MDHEN and SYDVKM. Written as DNA, the CDR3 is TGTGCCAGCAGGCTAGCGGGAGATGGCAATGAGCAGTTCTTC. It encodes CASRLAGDGNEQFF.

The chain couples TRBV9 to TRBJ1-1; D unresolved. CDR3 size: 15 residues. The V and J ends lost 0 bases and 1 base respectively, with 10 bases between them. From germline, CDR1 is SGDLS and CDR2 YYNGEE. CDR3 in DNA: TGTGCCAGCAGCGTAGGGGCAGGCCGGAACACTGAAGCTTTCTTT. Amino acids: CASSVGAGRNTEAFF.

V is TRBV10-3 and J is TRBJ2-1; 13 nucleotides match TRBD2. The germline CDR1 and CDR2 sequences are ENHRY and SYGVKD. There are 18 residues in the CDR3. V lost 8 bases and J lost 0; bases outside the gene matches: 10. CDR3: CAIGRLAGGISSYNEQFF. CDR3 DNA sequence: TGTGCCATCGGACGACTAGCGGGGGGCATAAGCTCCTACAATGAGCAGTTCTTC.

The CDR3 here is CTSSQDKAPISTGELFF. CDR3 nucleotides: TGCACCAGCAGCCAAGATAAGGCCCCCATCAGCACCGGGGAGCTGTTTTTT. This chain uses TRBV1 with TRBJ2-2. TRBV1 is designated a pseudogene. The CDR3 totals 17 residues.